The next 17 T cell receptor beta chains were all read from a single sample in a study of control samples from healthy donors and cancer patients. The assay was immunoSEQ multiplex PCR, and TCRdb's table has in-frame clones only and misses some. The sample records about 52,000 clones, roughly 96% being singletons. Sample: blood. The receptors come from a man aged 25-40 years in good health.

The chain joins TRBV9 to TRBJ2-3, with TRBD2 identical over 14 bases. J gave up 0 bases and V 4 bases, and 10 bases lay outside the gene matches. CDR1 SGDLS and CDR2 YYNGEE come from the germline V gene. The CDR3 is 19 residues long. The CDR3 reads CASSPLGGTSGSSTDTQYF. The CDR3 DNA follows: TGTGCCAGCAGCCCTTTAGGGGGGACTAGCGGGAGTAGCACAGATACGCAGTATTTT.

The rearrangement joins TRBV5-1 to TRBJ1-4, with D uncertain. Germline CDR1 SGHRS, CDR2 YFSETQ. V lost 2 bases, J lost 12 bases, and 17 bases lay in between. The CDR3 has 14 amino acids. The CDR3 DNA sequence: TGCGCCAGCAGCTTAGGTCAGCCCCCGAGGGAACTGTTTTTT. Its translation: CASSLGQPPRELFF.

The rearrangement joins TRBV4-1 to TRBJ1-3; D possibly corresponds to TRBD1 (5 bases). This CDR3 has 16 amino acids. Trimming removed 2 bases at V and 0 bases at J, with 11 bases between. Germline values: CDR1 MGHRA, CDR2 YSYEKL. The CDR3 DNA follows: TGCGCCAGCAGCCAACCTTTCAGGGTCTCTGGAAACACCATATATTTT. This gives the protein CASSQPFRVSGNTIYF.

The V and J genes are TRBV3-1 (or the pseudogene TRBV3-2) and TRBJ2-1, with 14 nucleotides matching TRBD2. Germline CDR1 reads LGHDT; CDR2 reads YNNKEL (reference sequence). Losses at the gene ends were 2 bases for V and 9 bases for J; bases not matched to a gene: 6. CDR3 length equals 16 residues. CDR3 in DNA: TGTGCCAGCAGCCAACCGGGACTAGCGGGGGTGGGTGAGCAGTTCTTC. This gives the protein CASSQPGLAGVGEQFF.

The chain has TRBV28 and TRBJ1-6; 8 bases agree with TRBD1. There are 16 residues in the CDR3. J lost 10 bases, V lost 8 bases, and 16 bases had no gene match. Germline-derived CDR1 and CDR2 are MDHEN and SYDVKM. The CDR3: CASSDWEDRVRSPLHF. CDR3 nucleotides: TGTGCCAGCTCAGATTGGGAGGACAGGGTTCGGTCACCCCTCCACTTT. The entire variable domain, with the rest obtained from reference TRBV28 and TRBJ1-6, is as follows: DVKVTQSSRYLVKRTGEKVFLECVQDMDHENMFWYRQDPGLGLRLIYFSYDVKMKEKGDIPEGYSVSREKKERFSLILESASTNQTSMYLCASSDWEDRVRSPLHFGNGTRLTVT.

The chain recombines TRBV2 with TRBJ1-3; D might be TRBD1 (6 bases). Per the germline V gene, CDR1 is SNHLY and CDR2 is FYNNEI. The V and J ends lost 3 bases and 0 bases respectively, with 12 bases between them. CDR3 length: 16 amino acids. CDR3 sequence reads: CASSDGQGLSGNTIYF. CDR3 coding DNA: TGTGCCAGCAGTGACGGGCAGGGGCTCTCTGGAAACACCATATATTTT.

The J gene is TRBJ1-5, the V gene TRBV9, with unresolved D. The CDR3 spans 14 residues. V was clipped by 2 bases and J by 2 bases, with 8 bases between them. The germline gives CDR1 SGDLS, CDR2 YYNGEE. In nucleotides, the CDR3 is TGTGCCAGCAGCGTGGCGGGAGGCAATCAGCCCCAGCATTTT. This codes for CASSVAGGNQPQHF. The entire variable domain, with the rest obtained from reference TRBV9 and TRBJ1-5, is as follows: DSGVTQTPKHLITATGQRVTLRCSPRSGDLSVYWYQQSLDQGLQFLIQYYNGEERAKGNILERFSAQQFPDLHSELNLSSLELGDSALYFCASSVAGGNQPQHFGDGTRLSIL.

The chain recombines TRBV7-9 with TRBJ2-3; D is uncertain. The V end was cut by 2 bases, the J end by 9 bases, with 9 bases between. Per germline, CDR1 SEHNR and CDR2 FQNEAQ (reference sequence). The CDR3 runs 12 residues. CDR3 sequence reads: CASSLLLITQYF. The CDR3 DNA is TGTGCCAGCAGCTTATTGCTGATAACGCAGTATTTT.

The chain combines TRBV6-5 with TRBJ1-2; the D gene is possibly TRBD1 (5 bases). The length of the CDR3 is 15 residues. Germline CDR1 is MNHEY and CDR2 is SVGAGI. The V end was cut by 2 bases, the J end by 7 bases, with 17 bases between. CDR3 sequence reads: CASSYAPGRGRGYTF. CDR3 coding DNA: TGTGCCAGCAGTTACGCCCCGGGGAGGGGTCGTGGCTACACCTTC.

The chain carries TRBV7-9 and TRBJ2-5; perhaps TRBD2 as D (6 bases). The V end lost 3 bases, the J end lost 1 base, and 12 bases lay between the germline ends. This CDR3 is built from 15 residues. The germline V gene encodes CDR1 SEHNR and CDR2 FQNEAQ (reference sequence). The CDR3 reads CASSFTGLVQETQYF. The DNA of the CDR3 is TGTGCCAGCAGCTTCACGGGACTCGTCCAAGAGACCCAGTACTTC.

The V and J genes are TRBV15 and TRBJ2-1, with 9 nucleotides matching TRBD2. Trimming at V came to 5 bases and at J to 3 bases, leaving 2 bases not matched to a gene. CDR1 LNHNV and CDR2 YYDKDF come from the germline V gene (reference sequence). This CDR3 is 14 amino acids long. CDR3 in DNA: TGTGCCACCAGCGTAGCGGGGGTCTACAATGAGCAGTTCTTC. It is translated as CATSVAGVYNEQFF.

J is TRBJ1-5 and V is TRBV28; maybe TRBD1 (5 bases). The CDR3 has 14 residues. Between the trimmed V and J ends, which lost 2 bases and 1 base, there was a span of 6 bases. Per germline, CDR1 MDHEN and CDR2 SYDVKM. CDR3: CASSLGGSNQPQHF. DNA for the CDR3: TGTGCCAGCAGTTTAGGGGGAAGCAATCAGCCCCAGCATTTT.

The chain carries TRBV18 and TRBJ1-2, with 7 nucleotides matching TRBD1. V lost 6 bases and J lost 4; bases outside the gene matches: 5. The CDR3 consists of 13 residues. CDR1 KGHSH and CDR2 LQKENI come from the germline V gene. The CDR3 loop reads CASSRDSTYGYTF. DNA for the CDR3: TGTGCCAGCTCGCGGGACAGTACCTATGGCTACACCTTC.

The rearrangement uses TRBV5-4 and TRBJ2-5; 8 nucleotides line up with TRBD1. With 4 bases clipped from V and 2 bases from J, the junction kept 4 bases outside the gene matches. This CDR3 has 14 residues. CDR1 is SGHNT and CDR2 is YYREEE in the germline V gene (reference sequence). The CDR3: CASSPDRDQETQYF. The CDR3 DNA follows: TGTGCCAGCAGCCCGGACAGGGATCAAGAGACCCAGTACTTC.

The CDR3 loop is CASSLATRSYNSPLHF. The CDR3 DNA follows: TGCGCCAGCAGCTTGGCCACAAGGTCCTATAATTCACCCCTCCACTTT. This rearrangement joins TRBV5-1 to TRBJ1-6; no reliable D call. Germline values: CDR1 SGHRS, CDR2 YFSETQ. The V and J ends lost 0 bases and 1 base respectively, with 8 bases between them. The length of the CDR3 is 16 residues.

The genes are TRBV9 and TRBJ1-4; possible D gene TRBD1, 6 bases. CDR3 length: 15 residues. The V gene's germline CDR1 is SGDLS and CDR2 YYNGEE. Between the trimmed V and J ends, which lost 4 bases and 0 bases, there was a span of 10 bases. In DNA form, the CDR3 reads TGTGCCAGCAGCTTAGGGGGGGCAACTAATGAAAAACTGTTTTTT. Protein product: CASSLGGATNEKLFF.

CDR3 sequence (DNA): TGTGCCAGCAGCCTCGGTAACCTCTACGAGCAGTACTTC. Protein sequence: CASSLGNLYEQYF. The rearrangement joins TRBV4-2 to TRBJ2-7, with no clear D. CDR1 is LGHNA, CDR2 YNFKEQ, per germline. V lost 4 bases and J lost 3, with 10 bases in between. This CDR3 comprises 13 residues.